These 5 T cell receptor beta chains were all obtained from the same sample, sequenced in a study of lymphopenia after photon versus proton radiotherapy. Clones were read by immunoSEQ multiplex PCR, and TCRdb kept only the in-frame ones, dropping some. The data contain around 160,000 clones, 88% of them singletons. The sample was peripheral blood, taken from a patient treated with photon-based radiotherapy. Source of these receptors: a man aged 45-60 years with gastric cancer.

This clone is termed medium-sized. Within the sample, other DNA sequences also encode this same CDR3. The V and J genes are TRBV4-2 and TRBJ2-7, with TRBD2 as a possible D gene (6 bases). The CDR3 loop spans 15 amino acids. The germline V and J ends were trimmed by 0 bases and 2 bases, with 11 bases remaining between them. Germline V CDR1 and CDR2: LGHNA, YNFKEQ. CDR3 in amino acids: CASSQEASETYEQYF. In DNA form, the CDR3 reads TGTGCCAGCAGCCAAGAAGCTAGCGAAACCTACGAGCAGTACTTC.

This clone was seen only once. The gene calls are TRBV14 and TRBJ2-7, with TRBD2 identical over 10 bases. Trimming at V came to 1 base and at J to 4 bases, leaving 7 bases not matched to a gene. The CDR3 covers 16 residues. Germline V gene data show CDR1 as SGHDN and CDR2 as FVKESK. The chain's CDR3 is CASSQGPTSGKYEQYF. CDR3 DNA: TGTGCCAGCAGCCAAGGGCCAACTAGCGGGAAATACGAGCAGTACTTC.

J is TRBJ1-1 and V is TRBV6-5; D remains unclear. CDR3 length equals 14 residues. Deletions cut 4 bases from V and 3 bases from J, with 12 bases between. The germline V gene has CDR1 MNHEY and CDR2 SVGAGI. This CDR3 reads CASSLTPVDTEAFF. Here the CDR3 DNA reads TGTGCCAGCAGTTTGACCCCCGTGGACACTGAAGCTTTCTTT.

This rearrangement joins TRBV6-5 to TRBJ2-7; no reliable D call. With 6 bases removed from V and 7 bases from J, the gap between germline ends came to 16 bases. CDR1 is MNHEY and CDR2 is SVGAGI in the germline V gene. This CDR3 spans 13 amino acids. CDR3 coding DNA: TGTGCCAGCAGCCGCGGTGGGGTCGAGGAGCAGTACTTC. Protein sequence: CASSRGGVEEQYF.

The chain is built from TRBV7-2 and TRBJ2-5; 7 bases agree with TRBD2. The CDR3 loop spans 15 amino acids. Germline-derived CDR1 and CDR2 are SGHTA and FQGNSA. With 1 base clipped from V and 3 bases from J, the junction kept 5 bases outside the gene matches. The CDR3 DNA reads TGTGCCAGCAGCTTAGATGGGAGGGTGGAAGAGACCCAGTACTTC. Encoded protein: CASSLDGRVEETQYF.